In its sample, the clone carrying this T cell receptor beta chain was seen once. The antigen remains unidentified. The PCR had 60 Vbeta and 13 Jbeta primers. Data came from immunoSEQ multiplex PCR; TCRdb stores just in-frame clones and leaves some out. The profile shows about 250,000 clones, 92% of them singletons. V was trimmed by 2 bases and J by 4 bases, leaving 14 bases between them. The V gene's germline CDR1 is MDHEN and CDR2 SYDVKM. CDR3 length equals 15 residues. The data belong to a study of cytomegalovirus exposure and HLA in healthy donors. General study points: Later examination showed HLA-associated TCR beta chains had greater clonal expansion than equally common others. The authors considered a cluster of highly shared sequence variants likely to be a sequencing artifact. Later analysis demonstrated an association between a missense DCLRE1C variant and TCR beta V- and J-gene trimming. For most TCR sequences rarity was the rule, although some public TCRs occurred in many donors.

The sample was PBMCs. This sequence was found in a girl aged 2 to 10 in good health and CMV-seronegative. The gene calls are TRBV28 and TRBJ1-2; D gene ambiguous. CDR3 amino acids: CASSLTGNYPYGYTF. Written as DNA, the CDR3 is TGTGCCAGCAGTTTAACGGGGAATTATCCCTATGGCTACACCTTC.